The subject of this entry is one T cell receptor beta chain. What it recognizes is unknown. This sample is part of a study of lymphopenia after photon versus proton radiotherapy. There are 15 residues in the CDR3. The V gene's germline CDR1 is SGHTA and CDR2 FQGNSA. The germline V and J ends were trimmed by 5 bases and 5 bases, with 18 bases remaining between them. Sequencing used immunoSEQ multiplex PCR; TCRdb keeps in-frame clones, though not all of them. The sample carries 55,000 to 70,000 clones, about 86% recorded once. Study-wide results and limits: Proton therapy kept repertoires fairly stable, unlike photons, which gained effector/memory cells. After the lymphocyte nadir, photon-treated repertoires showed oligoclonal expansion, especially of CD8+ Temra cells. Authors raise, but do not show, better survival with proton therapy. A bigger post-nadir fall in TCR diversity correlated inversely with survival time in deceased patients.

Here the sequenced sample was peripheral blood, taken from a patient treated with photon-based radiotherapy. V and J are TRBV7-2 and TRBJ2-5, with D perhaps matching TRBD1 (6 bases). This TCR was recovered from a man aged 35-49 years with gastric cancer. The CDR3 region has the DNA TGTGCCAGCAGCCAAGATTGGGACAACATGGAGACCCAGTACTTC. This encodes CASSQDWDNMETQYF. The full variable domain, with the rest looked up from reference TRBV7-2 and TRBJ2-5, is GAGVSQSPSNKVTEKGKDVELRCDPISGHTALYWYRQSLGQGLEFLIYFQGNSAPDKSGLPSDRFSAERTGGSVSTLTIQRTQQEDSAVYLCASSQDWDNMETQYFGPGTRLLVL.